What follows are 9 T cell receptor beta chains derived from one specimen sequenced in a study of response to subunit inactivated influenza vaccine. TCRdb recomputed calls from the RT-PCR reads with MiXCR, one row per CDR3 protein. The profile shows around 600,000 distinct CDR3 sequences, approximately 10% of them singletons. These same data were also listed under a study on T cells expressing NK-cell markers. As that report states: cDNA encoding TCR beta was synthesized via 5'RACE template switching incorporating UMIs.

The sequencing used PBMCs from blood, collected on the day of vaccination. These receptors all come from a man aged 50-59 years who received an inactivated influenza vaccine.

This clonotype showed up just a few times. This chain uses TRBV6-2 or TRBV6-3 with TRBJ1-1; 7 nucleotides line up with TRBD1. With V trimmed by 7 bases and J by 0 bases, 5 bases remained unmatched. This CDR3 region has 14 residues. Germline CDR1 MNHEY, CDR2 SVGEGT. CDR3 sequence reads: CASTPDRLNTEAFF. Here the CDR3 DNA reads TGTGCCAGCACTCCGGACAGGTTGAACACTGAAGCTTTCTTT.

This chain links TRBV20-1 with TRBJ2-3; possible D gene TRBD2, 6 bases. V lost 4 bases and J lost 2, with 13 bases in between. CDR1 and CDR2 (germline): DFQATT, SNEGSKA (reference sequence). The length of the CDR3 is 14 residues. The CDR3 DNA reads TGCAGTGCTACCGGGAGTTTCATCACAGATACGCAGTATTTT. It translates to CSATGSFITDTQYF.

V and J are TRBV28 and TRBJ2-5; D is undetermined. CDR1 MDHEN and CDR2 SYDVKM come from the germline V gene. The V and J ends lost 2 bases and 4 bases respectively, with 11 bases between them. The CDR3 loop spans 14 amino acids. The CDR3 loop reads CASSLPSPRETQYF. In nucleotides, the CDR3 is TGTGCCAGCAGTTTACCCTCCCCCCGAGAGACCCAGTACTTC.

The rearrangement uses TRBV2 and TRBJ1-1, with 7 bases that match TRBD1. Germline lookup yields CDR1 SNHLY and CDR2 FYNNEI. V dropped 3 bases and J dropped 6; count of bases not matched to a gene: 4. The CDR3 covers 13 residues. For the CDR3, the DNA is TGTGCCAGCAGTGACAGACAGGGACCTGAAGCTTTCTTT. This gives the protein CASSDRQGPEAFF.

The genes are TRBV4-3 and TRBJ2-3, with a possible D match to TRBD1 (6 bases). With 0 bases removed from V and 1 base from J, the gap between germline ends came to 11 bases. This CDR3 comprises 16 residues. Germline V gene lookup returns CDR1 LGHNA and CDR2 YSLEER. The CDR3 DNA reads TGCGCCAGCAGCCAAGATCGGAACAGGGGCACAGATACGCAGTATTTT. Protein product: CASSQDRNRGTDTQYF.

This clonotype was seen ten or more times. The CDR3 DNA is TGTGCCAGCAGTGAGGGCAGGGTGGGCACAGATACGCAGTATTTT. Amino acid sequence: CASSEGRVGTDTQYF. The chain links TRBV2 to TRBJ2-3; D may be TRBD1 (5 bases). The CDR3 contains 15 residues. Germline-derived CDR1 and CDR2 are SNHLY and FYNNEI. The germline V and J ends were trimmed by 3 bases and 1 base, with 11 bases remaining between them.

This clonotype was detected a few times. V gene TRBV20-1 combines with J gene TRBJ2-2, with 11 bases fitting TRBD1. Germline loops: CDR1 DFQATT, CDR2 SNEGSKA (reference sequence). This CDR3 is built from 21 residues. The J segment lost 0 bases and the V segment lost 1 base, leaving 16 bases of the junction unmatched. CDR3 sequence: CSARVAPSGQGAGANTGELFF. CDR3 in DNA: TGCAGTGCTAGAGTGGCCCCCTCCGGACAGGGGGCAGGAGCGAACACCGGGGAGCTGTTTTTT.

This clonotype was recorded at least ten times. The J gene is TRBJ1-1, the V gene TRBV28; 8 bases map to TRBD1. CDR1 MDHEN and CDR2 SYDVKM come from the germline V gene. The CDR3 contains 15 residues. The V gene end was trimmed by 5 bases and the J gene end by 2 bases; junction bases not matched to a gene: 7. The CDR3 loop reads CASSLPGQVNTEAFF. The CDR3 DNA is TGTGCCAGCAGTCTCCCGGGACAGGTTAACACTGAAGCTTTCTTT.

The chain links TRBV6-1 to TRBJ1-5, with 7 bases that match TRBD1. The CDR3 has 14 residues. The germline gives CDR1 MNHNS, CDR2 SASEGT. V dropped 5 bases and J dropped 3; count of bases not matched to a gene: 4. CDR3 in amino acids: CASSRGTVNQPQHF. CDR3 nucleotides: TGTGCCAGCAGTAGAGGGACAGTCAATCAGCCCCAGCATTTT.